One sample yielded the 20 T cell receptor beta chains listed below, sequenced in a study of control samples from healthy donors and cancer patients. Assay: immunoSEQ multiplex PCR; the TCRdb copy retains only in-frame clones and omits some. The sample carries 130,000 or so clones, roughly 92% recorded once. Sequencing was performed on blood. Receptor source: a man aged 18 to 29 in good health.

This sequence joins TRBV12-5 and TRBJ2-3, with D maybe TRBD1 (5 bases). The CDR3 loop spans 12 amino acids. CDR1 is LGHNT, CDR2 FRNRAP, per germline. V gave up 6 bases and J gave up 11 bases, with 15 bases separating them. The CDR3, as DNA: TGTGCTAGTGGCCTGGACACGAGCCTGCAGTATTTT. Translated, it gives CASGLDTSLQYF.

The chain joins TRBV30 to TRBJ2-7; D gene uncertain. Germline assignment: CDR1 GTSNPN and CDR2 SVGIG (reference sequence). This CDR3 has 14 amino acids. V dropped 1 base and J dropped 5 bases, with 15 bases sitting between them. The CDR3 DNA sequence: TGTGCCTGGAGTGAAAGGGCTCAATGGGACGAGCAGTACTTC. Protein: CAWSERAQWDEQYF. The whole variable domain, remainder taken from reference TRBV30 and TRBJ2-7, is SQTIHQWPATLVQPVGSPLSLECTVEGTSNPNLYWYRQAAGRGLQLLFYSVGIGQISSEVPQNLSASRPQDRQFILSSKKLLLSDSGFYLCAWSERAQWDEQYFGPGTRLTVT.

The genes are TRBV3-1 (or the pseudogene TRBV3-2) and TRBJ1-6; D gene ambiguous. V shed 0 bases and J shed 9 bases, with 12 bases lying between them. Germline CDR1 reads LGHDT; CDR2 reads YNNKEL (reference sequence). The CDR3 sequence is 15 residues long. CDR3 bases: TGTGCCAGCAGCCAAGAATTGACACTACCTTCACCCCTCCACTTT. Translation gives CASSQELTLPSPLHF.

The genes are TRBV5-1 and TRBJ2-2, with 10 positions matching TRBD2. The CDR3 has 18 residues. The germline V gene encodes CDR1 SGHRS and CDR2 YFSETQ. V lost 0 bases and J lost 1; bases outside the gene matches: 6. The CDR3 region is CASSLAPSGGRNTGELFF. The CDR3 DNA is TGCGCCAGCAGCTTGGCTCCTAGCGGGGGCCGGAACACCGGGGAGCTGTTTTTT.

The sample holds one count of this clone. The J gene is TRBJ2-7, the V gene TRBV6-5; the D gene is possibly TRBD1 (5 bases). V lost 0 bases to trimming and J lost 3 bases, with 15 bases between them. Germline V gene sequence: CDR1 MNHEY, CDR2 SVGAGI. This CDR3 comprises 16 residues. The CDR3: CASSYSGHGFGYEQYF. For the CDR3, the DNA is TGTGCCAGCAGTTACTCGGGGCACGGGTTCGGCTACGAGCAGTACTTC.

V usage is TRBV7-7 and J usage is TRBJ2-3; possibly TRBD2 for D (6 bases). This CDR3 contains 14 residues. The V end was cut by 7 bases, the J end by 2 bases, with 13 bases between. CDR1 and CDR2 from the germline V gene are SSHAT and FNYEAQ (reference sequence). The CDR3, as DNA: TGTGCCAGCAAGGAGGGGCCCGCCACAGATACGCAGTATTTT. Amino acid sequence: CASKEGPATDTQYF.

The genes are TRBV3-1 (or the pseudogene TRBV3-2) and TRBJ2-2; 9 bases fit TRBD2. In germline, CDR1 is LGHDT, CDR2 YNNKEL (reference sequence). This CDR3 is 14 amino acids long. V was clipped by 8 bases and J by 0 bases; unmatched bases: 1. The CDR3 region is CASGGGANTGELFF. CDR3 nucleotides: TGTGCCAGCGGCGGGGGGGCGAACACCGGGGAGCTGTTTTTT.

The DNA of the CDR3 is TGTGCCAGCAGCTTAACGGCAGGGGTCACTGAAGCTTTCTTT. Amino acids: CASSLTAGVTEAFF. V is TRBV7-3 and J is TRBJ1-1; tentative D call: TRBD1 (6 bases). This CDR3 has 14 amino acids. V dropped 0 bases and J dropped 4 bases, with 9 bases sitting between them. Germline lookup yields CDR1 SGHTA and CDR2 FQGTGA.

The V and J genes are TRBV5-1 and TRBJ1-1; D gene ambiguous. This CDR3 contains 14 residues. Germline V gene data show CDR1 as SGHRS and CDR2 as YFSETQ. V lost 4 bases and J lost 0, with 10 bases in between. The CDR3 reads CASSRRTMNTEAFF. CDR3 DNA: TGCGCCAGCAGCCGGAGAACTATGAACACTGAAGCTTTCTTT. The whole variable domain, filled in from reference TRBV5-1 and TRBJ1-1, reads KAGVTQTPRYLIKTRGQQVTLSCSPISGHRSVSWYQQTPGQGLQFLFEYFSETQRNKGNFPGRFSGRQFSNSRSEMNVSTLELGDSALYLCASSRRTMNTEAFFGQGTRLTVV.

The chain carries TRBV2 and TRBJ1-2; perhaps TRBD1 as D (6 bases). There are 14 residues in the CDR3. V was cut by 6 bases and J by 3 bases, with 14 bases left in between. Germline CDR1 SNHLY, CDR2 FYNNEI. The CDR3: CASSQTTGYYGYTF. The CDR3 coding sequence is TGTGCCAGCAGCCAAACTACAGGGTACTATGGCTACACCTTC.

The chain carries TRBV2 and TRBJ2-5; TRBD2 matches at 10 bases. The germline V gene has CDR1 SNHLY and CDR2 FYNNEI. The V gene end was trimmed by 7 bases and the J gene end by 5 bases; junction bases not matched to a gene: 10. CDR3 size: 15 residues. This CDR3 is CASTIAGGNGETQYF. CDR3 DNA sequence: TGTGCCAGCACCATAGCGGGGGGTAATGGTGAGACCCAGTACTTC.

The CDR3 DNA reads as TGTGCCAGCAGCCCGGACAGCCACAATGAGCAGTTCTTC. It is translated as CASSPDSHNEQFF. The V call is TRBV5-6, the J call TRBJ2-1; perhaps TRBD1 as D (6 bases). Trimming cost V 4 bases and J 5 bases, with 10 bases left between them. The germline V gene has CDR1 SGHDT and CDR2 YYEEEE. The CDR3 is 13 amino acids.

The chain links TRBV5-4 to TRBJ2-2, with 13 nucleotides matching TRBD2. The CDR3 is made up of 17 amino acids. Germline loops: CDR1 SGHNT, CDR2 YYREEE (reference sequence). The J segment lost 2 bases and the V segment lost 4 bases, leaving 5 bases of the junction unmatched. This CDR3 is CASSQGLAGPNTGELFF. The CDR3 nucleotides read TGTGCCAGCAGCCAGGGACTAGCGGGGCCTAACACCGGGGAGCTGTTTTTT.

CDR3 sequence reads: CASSLARTSGVGEQYF. CDR3 nucleotide sequence: TGCGCCAGCAGCCTGGCCAGGACTAGCGGGGTGGGCGAGCAGTACTTC. The rearrangement uses TRBV5-1 and TRBJ2-7; 12 bases agree with TRBD2. J lost 6 bases, V lost 4 bases, and 11 bases had no gene match. The germline gives CDR1 SGHRS, CDR2 YFSETQ. This CDR3 has 16 amino acids.

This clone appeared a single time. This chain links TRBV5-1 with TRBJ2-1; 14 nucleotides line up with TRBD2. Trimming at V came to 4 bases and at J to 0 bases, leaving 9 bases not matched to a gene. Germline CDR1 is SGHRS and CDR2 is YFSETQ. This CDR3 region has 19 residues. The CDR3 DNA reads TGCGCCAGCAGCCCCGGGACTAGCGGGGGCCTAAGCTCCTACAATGAGCAGTTCTTC. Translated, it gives CASSPGTSGGLSSYNEQFF.

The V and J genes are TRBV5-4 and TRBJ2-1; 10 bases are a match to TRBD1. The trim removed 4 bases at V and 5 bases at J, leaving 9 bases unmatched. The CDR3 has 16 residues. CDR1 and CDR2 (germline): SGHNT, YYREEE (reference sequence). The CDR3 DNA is TGTGCCAGCAGCGCTAATGACAGGGGGCGAGACAATGAGCAGTTCTTC. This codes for CASSANDRGRDNEQFF. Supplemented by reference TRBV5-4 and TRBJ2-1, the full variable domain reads ETGVTQSPTHLIKTRGQQVTLRCSSQSGHNTVSWYQQALGQGPQFIFQYYREEENGRGNFPPRFSGLQFPNYSSELNVNALELDDSALYLCASSANDRGRDNEQFFGPGTRLTVL.

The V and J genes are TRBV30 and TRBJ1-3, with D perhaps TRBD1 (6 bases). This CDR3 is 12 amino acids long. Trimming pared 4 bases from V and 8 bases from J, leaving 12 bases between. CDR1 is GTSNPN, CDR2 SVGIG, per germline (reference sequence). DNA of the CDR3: TGTGCCTGGATTACAGGGTTGGACACCATATATTTT. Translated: CAWITGLDTIYF. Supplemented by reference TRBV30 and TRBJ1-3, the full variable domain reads SQTIHQWPATLVQPVGSPLSLECTVEGTSNPNLYWYRQAAGRGLQLLFYSVGIGQISSEVPQNLSASRPQDRQFILSSKKLLLSDSGFYLCAWITGLDTIYFGEGSWLTVV.

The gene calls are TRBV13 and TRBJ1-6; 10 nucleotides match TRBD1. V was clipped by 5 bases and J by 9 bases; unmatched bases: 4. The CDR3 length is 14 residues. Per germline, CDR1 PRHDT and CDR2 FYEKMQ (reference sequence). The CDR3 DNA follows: TGTGCCAGCAGCATAGACAGGGGGCGTTCACCCCTCCACTTT. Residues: CASSIDRGRSPLHF.

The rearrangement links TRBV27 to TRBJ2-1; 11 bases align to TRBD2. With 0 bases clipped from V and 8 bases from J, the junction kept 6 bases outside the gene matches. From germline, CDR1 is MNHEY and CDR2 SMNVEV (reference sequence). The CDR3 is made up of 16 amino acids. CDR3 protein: CASSLSSGGARDEQFF. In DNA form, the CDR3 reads TGTGCCAGCAGTTTATCTAGCGGGGGGGCCCGCGATGAGCAGTTCTTC.

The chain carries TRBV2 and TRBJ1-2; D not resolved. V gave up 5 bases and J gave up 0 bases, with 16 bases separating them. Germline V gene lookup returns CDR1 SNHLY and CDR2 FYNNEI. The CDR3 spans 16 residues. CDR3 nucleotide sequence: TGTGCCAGCAGTATGCCGCCGACCAGAGCTAACTATGGCTACACCTTC. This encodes CASSMPPTRANYGYTF.